This T cell receptor beta chain was observed in a study of CD8+ T cells in alopecia areata. Study as a whole: A 6-month off-drug phase came after tofacitinib, which had lasted 6 to 18 months.

After isolation, RNA underwent reverse transcription to generate cDNA as the sequencing template. Clones were sequenced by immunoSEQ multiplex PCR, and TCRdb holds only the in-frame ones, with some missing. The repertoire includes 80,000 to 100,000 clones, more than 35% of them detected once, and approximately 1.4% sits in the top ten. Patients with alopecia areata provided lesional scalp punch biopsies as well as peripheral blood. The study's findings and limits: Lesional scalp, especially alopecia totalis/universalis, showed higher clonality than normal scalp. Patients shared TCRs less clearly than mice did, possibly owing to HLA.

Remarks on this clone: What it binds is not known.

V dropped 4 bases and J dropped 1 base, with 17 bases sitting between them. The CDR3 is 16 residues long. CDR1 is SGHTA and CDR2 is FQGNSA in the germline V gene. Sequences were obtained from CD4+ T cells sorted from blood. The TCR comes from a human donor with alopecia areata. The J gene is TRBJ2-7, the V gene TRBV7-2; D may be TRBD1 (6 bases). The CDR3 DNA is TGTGCCAGCAGCTCGCACAGGGCCGTTGGATCCTACGAGCAGTACTTC. It encodes CASSSHRAVGSYEQYF.